The present TCR beta chain was sequenced within a study of molecular identifiers for immune sequencing clone quantification. Previously described methods with listed TCR primers produced the bulk TCR libraries. A single record per CDR3 protein comes from TCRdb applying MiXCR to the PCR reads. Among 60,000 to 75,000 distinct CDR3 sequences listed, about 20% were seen once. This clonotype was found many times. Its antigen remains unidentified. Based on a CD8+CD4-CCR7+CD45RA+ profile, naive CD8 T cells were sorted. Study-level results: For effector cells, clones above 20 RNA copies held over 99% of molecules; for naive cells, under 1%. Highly expanded clones may be undercounted when identical TCR molecules share barcodes.

The receptor was isolated from a human donor in good health. Some libraries in this study had Jurkat cell RNA spiked in. The specimen sequenced was naive CD8+ T cells from blood, with Jurkat cell RNA spiked in. Subset meaning: FACS-sorted CD8+CD4-CCR7+CD45RA+ naive T cells.

In nucleotides, the CDR3 is TGTGCCAGTAGGGGCGGCCACTACGAGCAGTACTTC. Translation: CASRGGHYEQYF. The chain links TRBV19 to TRBJ2-7; no reliable D call. The CDR3 is 12 residues long. The germline V gene encodes CDR1 LNHDA and CDR2 SQIVND (reference sequence). Trimming pared 6 bases from V and 3 bases from J, leaving 9 bases between. Variable domain in full (rest from reference TRBV19 and TRBJ2-7): DGGITQSPKYLFRKEGQNVTLSCEQNLNHDAMYWYRQDPGQGLRLIYYSQIVNDFQKGDIAEGYSVSREKKESFPLTVTSAQKNPTAFYLCASRGGHYEQYFGPGTRLTVT.